What follows is one T cell receptor beta chain and its context. Its target is not known. The sample is drawn from a study of cytomegalovirus exposure and HLA in healthy donors. Study-level information: For the roughly 370 genotyped donors, over 80% fell within the Caucasian-associated ancestry cluster.

PCR used 60 Vbeta primers and 13 Jbeta primers. How the authors handled the data: Later work found tens of millions of unique TCR beta chains, with 9.5 million to 12 million shared. Measured with immunoSEQ multiplex PCR; TCRdb has only the in-frame clones, and not every one. V and J calls and clone size are given by that table; D and trimming were obtained from the DNA. The sample holds 200,000 to 250,000 clones, over 65% seen once. Germline V lookup: CDR1 SNHLY, CDR2 FYNNEI. J was trimmed by 2 bases and V by 1 base; bases with no gene match: 13. The CDR3 has 19 residues. The study's findings and limits: Later examination showed HLA-associated TCR beta chains had greater clonal expansion than equally common others. Later analysis identified a missense DCLRE1C variant that was linked to TCR beta V- and J-gene trimming.

The chain recombines TRBV2 with TRBJ1-5; 8 bases align to TRBD1. The TCR sequence derives from a woman in her thirties in good health and CMV-seronegative. The sequenced sample consisted of PBMCs. In DNA, the CDR3 is TGTGCCAGCAGTGAAGTAGGCAGGACAGGGTTTGATGGCAATCAGCCCCAGCATTTT. Protein: CASSEVGRTGFDGNQPQHF.